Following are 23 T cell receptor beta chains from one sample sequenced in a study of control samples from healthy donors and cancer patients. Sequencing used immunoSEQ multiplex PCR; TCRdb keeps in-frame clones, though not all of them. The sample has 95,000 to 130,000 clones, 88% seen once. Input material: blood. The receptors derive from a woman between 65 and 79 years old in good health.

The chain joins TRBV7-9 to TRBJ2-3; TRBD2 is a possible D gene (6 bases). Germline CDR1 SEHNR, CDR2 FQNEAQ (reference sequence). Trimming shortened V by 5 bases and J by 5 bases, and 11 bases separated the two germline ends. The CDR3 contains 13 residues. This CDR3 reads CASSMLALDTQYF. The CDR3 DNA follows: TGTGCCAGCAGCATGCTAGCGTTAGATACGCAGTATTTT.

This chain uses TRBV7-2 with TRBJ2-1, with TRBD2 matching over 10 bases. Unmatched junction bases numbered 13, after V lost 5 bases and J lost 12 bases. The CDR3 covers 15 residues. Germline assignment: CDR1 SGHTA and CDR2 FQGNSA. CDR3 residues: CASSQRAASGGGQFF. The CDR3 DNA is TGTGCCAGCAGCCAAAGAGCGGCTAGCGGGGGTGGGCAGTTCTTC.

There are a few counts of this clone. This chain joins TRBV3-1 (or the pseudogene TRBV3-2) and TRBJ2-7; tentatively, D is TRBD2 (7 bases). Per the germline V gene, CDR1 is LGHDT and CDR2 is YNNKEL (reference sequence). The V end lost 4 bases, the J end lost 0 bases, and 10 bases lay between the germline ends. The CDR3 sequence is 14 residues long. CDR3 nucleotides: TGTGCCAGCAGCCCGGGGGGCGGCTCCTACGAGCAGTACTTC. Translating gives CASSPGGGSYEQYF.

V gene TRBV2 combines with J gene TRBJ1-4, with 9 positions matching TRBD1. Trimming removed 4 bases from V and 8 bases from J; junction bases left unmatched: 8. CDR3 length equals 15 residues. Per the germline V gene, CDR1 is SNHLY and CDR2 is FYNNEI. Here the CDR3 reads CASSGGGQGEEKLFF. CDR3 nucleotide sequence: TGTGCCAGCAGTGGAGGGGGACAGGGAGAGGAAAAACTGTTTTTT.

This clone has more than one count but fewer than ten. CDR3 in DNA: TGTGCCAGCAGTGGCCAACGCTATGGCTACACCTTC. Translating it yields CASSGQRYGYTF. This chain uses TRBV2 with TRBJ1-2; D is ambiguous. V lost 4 bases, J lost 4 bases, and 7 bases lay in between. The CDR3 sequence is 12 residues long. Per germline, CDR1 SNHLY and CDR2 FYNNEI. Full variable domain (remainder filled in from reference TRBV2 and TRBJ1-2): EPEVTQTPSHQVTQMGQEVILRCVPISNHLYFYWYRQILGQKVEFLVSFYNNEISEKSEIFDDQFSVERPDGSNFTLKIRSTKLEDSAMYFCASSGQRYGYTFGSGTRLTVV.

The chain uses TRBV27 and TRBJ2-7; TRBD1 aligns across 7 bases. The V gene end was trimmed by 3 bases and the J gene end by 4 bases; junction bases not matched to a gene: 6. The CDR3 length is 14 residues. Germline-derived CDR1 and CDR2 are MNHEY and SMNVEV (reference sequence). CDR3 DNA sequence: TGTGCCAGCAGTTTCGGCCAGGGGGTATACGAGCAGTACTTC. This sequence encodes CASSFGQGVYEQYF.

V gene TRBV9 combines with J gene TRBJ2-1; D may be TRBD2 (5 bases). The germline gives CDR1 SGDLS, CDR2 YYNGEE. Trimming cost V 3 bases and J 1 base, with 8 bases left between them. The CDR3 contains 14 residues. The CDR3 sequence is CASSGSGSYNEQFF. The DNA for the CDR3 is TGTGCCAGCAGCGGCAGCGGTTCCTACAATGAGCAGTTCTTC. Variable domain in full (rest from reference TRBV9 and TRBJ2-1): DSGVTQTPKHLITATGQRVTLRCSPRSGDLSVYWYQQSLDQGLQFLIQYYNGEERAKGNILERFSAQQFPDLHSELNLSSLELGDSALYFCASSGSGSYNEQFFGPGTRLTVL.

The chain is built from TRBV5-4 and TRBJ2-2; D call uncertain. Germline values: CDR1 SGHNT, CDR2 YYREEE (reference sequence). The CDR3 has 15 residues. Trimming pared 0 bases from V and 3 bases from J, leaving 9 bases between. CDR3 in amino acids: CASSLAQKYTGELFF. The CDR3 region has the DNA TGTGCCAGCAGCTTGGCACAGAAATACACCGGGGAGCTGTTTTTT.

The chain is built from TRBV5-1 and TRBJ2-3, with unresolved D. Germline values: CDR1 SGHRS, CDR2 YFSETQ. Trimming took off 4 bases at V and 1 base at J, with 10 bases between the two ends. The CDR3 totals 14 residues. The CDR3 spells CASSLLAGTDTQYF. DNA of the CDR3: TGCGCCAGCAGCCTACTGGCGGGCACAGATACGCAGTATTTT.

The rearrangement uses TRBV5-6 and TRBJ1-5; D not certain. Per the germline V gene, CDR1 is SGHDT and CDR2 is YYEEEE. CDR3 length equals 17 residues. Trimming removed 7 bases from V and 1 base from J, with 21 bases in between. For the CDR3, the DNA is TGTGCCAGCTCTATCGGAGGCGGCCACGGAAGCAATCAGCCCCAGCATTTT. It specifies CASSIGGGHGSNQPQHF.

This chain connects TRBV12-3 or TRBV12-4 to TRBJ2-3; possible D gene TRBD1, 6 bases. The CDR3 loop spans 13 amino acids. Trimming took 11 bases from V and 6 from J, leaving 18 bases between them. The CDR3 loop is CAPTQTQGDTQYF. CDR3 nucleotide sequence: TGTGCCCCCACCCAGACTCAGGGGGATACGCAGTATTTT.

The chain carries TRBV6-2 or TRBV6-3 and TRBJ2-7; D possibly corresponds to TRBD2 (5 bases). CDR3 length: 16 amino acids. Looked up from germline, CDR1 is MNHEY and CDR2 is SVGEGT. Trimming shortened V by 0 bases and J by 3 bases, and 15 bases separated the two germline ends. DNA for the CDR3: TGTGCCAGCAGTTACTCCCCGAGAGGGTCGTACTACGAGCAGTACTTC. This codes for CASSYSPRGSYYEQYF.

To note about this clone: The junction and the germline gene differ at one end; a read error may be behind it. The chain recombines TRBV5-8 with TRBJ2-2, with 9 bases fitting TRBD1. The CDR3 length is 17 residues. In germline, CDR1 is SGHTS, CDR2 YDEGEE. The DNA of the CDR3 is TGTGCCAGCAGCTTGGTAGGGACAGGGTGTAAGGACCGGGGAGCTGTTTTT. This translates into CASSLVGTGCKDRGAVF.

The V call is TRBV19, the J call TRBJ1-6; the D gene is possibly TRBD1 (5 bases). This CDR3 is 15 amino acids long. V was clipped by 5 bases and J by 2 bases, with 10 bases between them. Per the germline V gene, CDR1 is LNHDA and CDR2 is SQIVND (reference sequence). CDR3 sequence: CASSVGTAYNSPLHF. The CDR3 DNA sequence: TGTGCCAGTAGTGTGGGGACGGCCTATAATTCACCCCTCCACTTT.

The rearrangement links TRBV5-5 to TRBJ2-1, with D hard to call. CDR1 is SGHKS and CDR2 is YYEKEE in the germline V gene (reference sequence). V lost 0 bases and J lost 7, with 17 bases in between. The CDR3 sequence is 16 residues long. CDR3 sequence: CASSLANLPGLNEQFF. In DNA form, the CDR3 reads TGTGCCAGCAGCTTGGCAAACTTACCCGGGCTTAATGAGCAGTTCTTC. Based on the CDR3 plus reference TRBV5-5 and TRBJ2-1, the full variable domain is DAGVTQSPTHLIKTRGQQVTLRCSPISGHKSVSWYQQVLGQGPQFIFQYYEKEERGRGNFPDRFSARQFPNYSSELNVNALLLGDSALYLCASSLANLPGLNEQFFGPGTRLTVL.

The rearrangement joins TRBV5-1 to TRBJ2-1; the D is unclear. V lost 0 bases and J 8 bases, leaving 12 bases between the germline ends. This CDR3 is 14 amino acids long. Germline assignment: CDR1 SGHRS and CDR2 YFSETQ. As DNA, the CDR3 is TGCGCCAGCAGCTTGGCCCTCTCCCTGGATGAGCAGTTCTTC. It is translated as CASSLALSLDEQFF. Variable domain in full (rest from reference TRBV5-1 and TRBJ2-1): KAGVTQTPRYLIKTRGQQVTLSCSPISGHRSVSWYQQTPGQGLQFLFEYFSETQRNKGNFPGRFSGRQFSNSRSEMNVSTLELGDSALYLCASSLALSLDEQFFGPGTRLTVL.

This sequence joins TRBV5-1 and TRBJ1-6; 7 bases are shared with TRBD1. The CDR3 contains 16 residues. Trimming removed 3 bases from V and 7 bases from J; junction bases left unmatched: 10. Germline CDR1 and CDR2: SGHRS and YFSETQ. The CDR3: CASSSTGEPRNSPLHF. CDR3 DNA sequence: TGCGCCAGCAGCTCAACAGGGGAACCGCGCAATTCACCCCTCCACTTT.

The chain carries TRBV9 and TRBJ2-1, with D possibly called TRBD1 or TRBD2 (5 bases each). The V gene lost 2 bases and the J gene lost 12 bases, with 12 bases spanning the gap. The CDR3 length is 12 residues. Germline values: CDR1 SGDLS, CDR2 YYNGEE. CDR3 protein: CASSVNGTAQFF. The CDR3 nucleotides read TGTGCCAGCAGCGTCAACGGGACGGCGCAGTTCTTC.

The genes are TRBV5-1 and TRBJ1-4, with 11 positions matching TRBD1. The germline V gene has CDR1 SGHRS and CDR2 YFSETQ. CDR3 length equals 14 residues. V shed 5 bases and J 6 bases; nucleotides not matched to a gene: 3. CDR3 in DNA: TGCGCCAGCAGACGGGACAGGGGGGATGAAAAACTGTTTTTT. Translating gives CASRRDRGDEKLFF.

CDR3 in amino acids: CSARQGSEGYTF. CDR3 DNA: TGCAGCGCACGACAGGGGTCGGAAGGCTACACCTTC. The rearrangement joins TRBV29-1 to TRBJ1-2, with 8 bases identical to TRBD1. J was trimmed by 8 bases and V by 7 bases; bases with no gene match: 9. The germline CDR1 and CDR2 sequences are SQVTM and ANQGSEA. The CDR3 is made up of 12 amino acids.

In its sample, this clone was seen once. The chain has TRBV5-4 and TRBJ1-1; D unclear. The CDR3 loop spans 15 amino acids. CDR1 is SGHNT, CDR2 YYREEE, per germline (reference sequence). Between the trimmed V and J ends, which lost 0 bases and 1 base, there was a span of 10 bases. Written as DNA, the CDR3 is TGTGCCAGCAGCTTGGCTGGGTCCCAGAACACTGAAGCTTTCTTT. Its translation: CASSLAGSQNTEAFF.

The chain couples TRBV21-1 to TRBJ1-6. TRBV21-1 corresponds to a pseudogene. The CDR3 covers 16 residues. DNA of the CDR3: TGTGCCAGCAGCCCCAAAGCGAGCTCCTATAATTCACCCCTCCACTTT. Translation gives CASSPKASSYNSPLHF.

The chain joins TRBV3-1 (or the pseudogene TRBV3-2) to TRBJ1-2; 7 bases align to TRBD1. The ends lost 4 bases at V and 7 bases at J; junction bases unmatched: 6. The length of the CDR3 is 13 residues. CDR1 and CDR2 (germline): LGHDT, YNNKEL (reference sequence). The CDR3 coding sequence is TGTGCCAGCAGCCCCACAGGGGCTGCTGGCTACACCTTC. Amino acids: CASSPTGAAGYTF.